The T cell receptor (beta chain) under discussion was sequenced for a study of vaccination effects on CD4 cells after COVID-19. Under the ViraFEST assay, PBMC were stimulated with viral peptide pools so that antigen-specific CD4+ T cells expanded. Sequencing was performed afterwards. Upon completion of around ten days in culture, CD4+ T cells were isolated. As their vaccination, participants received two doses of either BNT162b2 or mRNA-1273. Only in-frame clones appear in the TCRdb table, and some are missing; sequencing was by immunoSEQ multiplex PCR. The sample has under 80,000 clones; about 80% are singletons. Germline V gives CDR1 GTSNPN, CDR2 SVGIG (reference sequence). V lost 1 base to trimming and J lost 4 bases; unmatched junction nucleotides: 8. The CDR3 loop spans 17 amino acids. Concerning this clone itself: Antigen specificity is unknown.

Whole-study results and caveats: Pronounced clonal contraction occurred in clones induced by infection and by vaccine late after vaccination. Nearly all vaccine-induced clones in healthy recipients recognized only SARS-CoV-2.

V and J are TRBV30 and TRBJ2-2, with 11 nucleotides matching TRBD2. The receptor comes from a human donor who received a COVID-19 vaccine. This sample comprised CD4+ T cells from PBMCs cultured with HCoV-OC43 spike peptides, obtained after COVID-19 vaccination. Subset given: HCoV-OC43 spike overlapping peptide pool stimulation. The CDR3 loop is CAWSASGLAVITGELFF. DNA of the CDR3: TGTGCCTGGAGTGCGTCGGGACTAGCGGTTATCACCGGGGAGCTGTTTTTT.